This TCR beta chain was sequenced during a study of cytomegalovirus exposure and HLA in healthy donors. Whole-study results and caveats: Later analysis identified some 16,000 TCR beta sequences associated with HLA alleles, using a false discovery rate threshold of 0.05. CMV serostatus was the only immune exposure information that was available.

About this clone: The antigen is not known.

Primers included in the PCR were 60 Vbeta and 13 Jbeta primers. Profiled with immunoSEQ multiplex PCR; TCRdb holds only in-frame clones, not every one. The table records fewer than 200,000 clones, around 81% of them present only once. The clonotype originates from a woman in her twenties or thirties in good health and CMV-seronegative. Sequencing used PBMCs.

The CDR3 DNA follows: TGCAGCGTTGTTAGATTCTATTCTAAGGACAGCCACTACGAGCAGTACTTC. It translates to CSVVRFYSKDSHYEQYF. This chain connects TRBV29-1 to TRBJ2-7; weak D call: TRBD1 (6 bases). Germline V gives CDR1 SQVTM, CDR2 ANQGSEA. CDR3 size: 17 residues. With 4 bases removed from V and 3 bases from J, the gap between germline ends came to 25 bases.